This TCR beta chain originates from a study of blood T cell repertoires in COVID-19. About the study: The study drew acute and convalescent COVID-19 samples from the United States, Italy and Spain. PBMCs, B-cell-depleted T cells, or T cells were the source of the cDNA or gDNA that made up the material.

The CDR3 has 15 residues. V dropped 5 bases and J dropped 2 bases, with 15 bases sitting between them. Germline CDR1 is SGHRS and CDR2 is YFSETQ. Original processing methods: The assay estimated nucleated cells by amplifying reference gene primers. Produced via immunoSEQ multiplex PCR; TCRdb's table is partial and in-frame only. The V and J calls and the clone size are those of that table, but D and trimming were determined from the DNA. Of over 200,000 clones listed, over 75% are singletons. Sequencing input: peripheral blood. J is TRBJ2-3 and V is TRBV5-1, with a possible D match to TRBD1 (6 bases). The source of this sequence is a woman aged 40 to 50 with acute or convalescent COVID-19. Here the CDR3 DNA reads TGCGCCAGCAGGCGGCAGGGGATTCACACAGATACGCAGTATTTT. Protein sequence: CASRRQGIHTDTQYF.